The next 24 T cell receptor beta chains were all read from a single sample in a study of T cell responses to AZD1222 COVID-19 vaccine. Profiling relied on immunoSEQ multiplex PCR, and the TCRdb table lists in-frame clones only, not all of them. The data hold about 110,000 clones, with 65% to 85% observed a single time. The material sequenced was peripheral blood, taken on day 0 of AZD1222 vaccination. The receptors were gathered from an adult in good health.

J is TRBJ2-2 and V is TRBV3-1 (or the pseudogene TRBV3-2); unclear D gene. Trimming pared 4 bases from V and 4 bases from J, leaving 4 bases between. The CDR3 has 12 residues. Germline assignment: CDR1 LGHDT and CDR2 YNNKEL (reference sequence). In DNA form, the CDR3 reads TGTGCCAGCAGCCTGAGCACCGGGGAGCTGTTTTTT. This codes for CASSLSTGELFF.

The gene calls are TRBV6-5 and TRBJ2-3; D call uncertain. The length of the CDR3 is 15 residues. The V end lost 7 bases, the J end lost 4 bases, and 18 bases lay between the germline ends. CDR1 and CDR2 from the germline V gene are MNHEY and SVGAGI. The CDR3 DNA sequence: TGTGCCAGCACCTTCACATCCAGCCGGCCAGATACGCAGTATTTT. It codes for CASTFTSSRPDTQYF.

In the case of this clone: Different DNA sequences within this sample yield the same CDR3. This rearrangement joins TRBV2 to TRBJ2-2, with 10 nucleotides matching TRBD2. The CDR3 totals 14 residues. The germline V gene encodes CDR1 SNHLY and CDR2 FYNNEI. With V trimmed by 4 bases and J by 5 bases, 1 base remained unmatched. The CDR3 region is CASSGGLATGELFF. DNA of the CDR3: TGTGCCAGCAGTGGGGGACTAGCGACCGGGGAGCTGTTTTTT. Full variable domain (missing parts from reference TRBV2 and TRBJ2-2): EPEVTQTPSHQVTQMGQEVILRCVPISNHLYFYWYRQILGQKVEFLVSFYNNEISEKSEIFDDQFSVERPDGSNFTLKIRSTKLEDSAMYFCASSGGLATGELFFGEGSRLTVL.

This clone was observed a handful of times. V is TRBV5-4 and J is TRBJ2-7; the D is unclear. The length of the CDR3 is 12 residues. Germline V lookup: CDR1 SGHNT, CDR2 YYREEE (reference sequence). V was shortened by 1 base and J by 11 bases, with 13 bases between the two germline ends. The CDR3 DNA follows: TGTGCCAGCAGCTTGCCTGAAACGAAGGAGTACTTC. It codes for CASSLPETKEYF.

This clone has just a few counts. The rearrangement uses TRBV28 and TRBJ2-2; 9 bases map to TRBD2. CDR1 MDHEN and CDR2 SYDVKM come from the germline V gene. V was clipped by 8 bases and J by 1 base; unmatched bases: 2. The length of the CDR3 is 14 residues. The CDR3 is CASRSGGNTGELFF. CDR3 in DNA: TGTGCCAGCCGTAGCGGGGGGAACACCGGGGAGCTGTTTTTT.

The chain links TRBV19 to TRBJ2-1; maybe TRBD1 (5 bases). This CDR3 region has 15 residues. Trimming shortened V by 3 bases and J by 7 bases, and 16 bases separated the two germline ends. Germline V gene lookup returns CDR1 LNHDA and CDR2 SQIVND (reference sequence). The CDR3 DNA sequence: TGTGCCAGTAGTATTTTCGTAGGGGAAGGGAATGAGCAGTTCTTC. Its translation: CASSIFVGEGNEQFF.

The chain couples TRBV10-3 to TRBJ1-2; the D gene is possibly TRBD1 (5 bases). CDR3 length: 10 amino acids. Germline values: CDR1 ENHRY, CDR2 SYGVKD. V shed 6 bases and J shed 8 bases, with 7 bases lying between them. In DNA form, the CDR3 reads TGTGCCATCAGGGGGACGGGCTACACCTTC. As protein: CAIRGTGYTF.

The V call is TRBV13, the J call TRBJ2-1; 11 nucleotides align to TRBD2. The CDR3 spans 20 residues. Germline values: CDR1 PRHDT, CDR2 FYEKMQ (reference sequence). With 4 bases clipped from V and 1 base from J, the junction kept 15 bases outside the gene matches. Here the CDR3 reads CASSSLQGVAGGTSYNEQFF. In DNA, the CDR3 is TGTGCCAGCAGCTCCTTACAGGGAGTAGCGGGAGGGACATCCTACAATGAGCAGTTCTTC.

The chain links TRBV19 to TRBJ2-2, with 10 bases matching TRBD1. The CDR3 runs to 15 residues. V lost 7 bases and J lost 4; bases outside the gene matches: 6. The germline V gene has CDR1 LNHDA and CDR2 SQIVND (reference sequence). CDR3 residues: CASTRQGAVTGELFF. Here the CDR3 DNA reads TGTGCCAGTACCCGACAGGGGGCAGTCACCGGGGAGCTGTTTTTT.

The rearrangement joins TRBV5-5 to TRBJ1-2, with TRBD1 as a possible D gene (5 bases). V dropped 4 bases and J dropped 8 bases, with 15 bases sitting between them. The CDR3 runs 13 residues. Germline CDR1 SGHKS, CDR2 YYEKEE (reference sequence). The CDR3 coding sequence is TGTGCCAGCAGCGGGGGGACGAGGACGGGCTACACCTTC. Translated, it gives CASSGGTRTGYTF. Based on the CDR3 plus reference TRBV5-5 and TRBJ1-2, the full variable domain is DAGVTQSPTHLIKTRGQQVTLRCSPISGHKSVSWYQQVLGQGPQFIFQYYEKEERGRGNFPDRFSARQFPNYSSELNVNALLLGDSALYLCASSGGTRTGYTFGSGTRLTVV.

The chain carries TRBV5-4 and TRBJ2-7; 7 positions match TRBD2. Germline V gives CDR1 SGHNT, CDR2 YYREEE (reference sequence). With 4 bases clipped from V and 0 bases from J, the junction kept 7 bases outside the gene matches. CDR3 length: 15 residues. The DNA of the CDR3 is TGTGCCAGCAGCCCGATGTGGGGGGGCTCCTACGAGCAGTACTTC. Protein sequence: CASSPMWGGSYEQYF.

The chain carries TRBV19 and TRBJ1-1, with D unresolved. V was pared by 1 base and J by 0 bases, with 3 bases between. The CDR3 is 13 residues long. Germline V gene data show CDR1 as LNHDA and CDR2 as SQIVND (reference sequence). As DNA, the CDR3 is TGTGCCAGTAGTATAGTCCTGAACACTGAAGCTTTCTTT. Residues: CASSIVLNTEAFF. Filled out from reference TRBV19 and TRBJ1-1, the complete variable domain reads DGGITQSPKYLFRKEGQNVTLSCEQNLNHDAMYWYRQDPGQGLRLIYYSQIVNDFQKGDIAEGYSVSREKKESFPLTVTSAQKNPTAFYLCASSIVLNTEAFFGQGTRLTVV.

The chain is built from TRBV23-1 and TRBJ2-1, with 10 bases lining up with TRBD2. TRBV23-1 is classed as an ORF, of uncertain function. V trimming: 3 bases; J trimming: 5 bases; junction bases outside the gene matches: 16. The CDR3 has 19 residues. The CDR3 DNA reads TGCGCCAGCAGTCAGGGGGACAAGACTAGCGGGCAGAGAAACAATGAGCAGTTCTTC. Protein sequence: CASSQGDKTSGQRNNEQFF.

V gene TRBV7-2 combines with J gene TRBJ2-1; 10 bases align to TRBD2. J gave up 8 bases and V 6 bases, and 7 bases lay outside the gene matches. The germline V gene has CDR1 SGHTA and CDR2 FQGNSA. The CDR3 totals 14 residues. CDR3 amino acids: CASRFSGGKDEQFF. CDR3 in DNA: TGTGCCAGCAGATTTAGCGGGGGGAAGGATGAGCAGTTCTTC.

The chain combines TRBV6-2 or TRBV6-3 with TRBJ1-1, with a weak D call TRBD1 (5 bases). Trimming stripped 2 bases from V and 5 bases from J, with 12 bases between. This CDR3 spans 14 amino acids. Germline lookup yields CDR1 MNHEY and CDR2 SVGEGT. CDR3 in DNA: TGTGCCAGCAGTTACGGGGCGGTCGAAACTGAAGCTTTCTTT. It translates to CASSYGAVETEAFF.

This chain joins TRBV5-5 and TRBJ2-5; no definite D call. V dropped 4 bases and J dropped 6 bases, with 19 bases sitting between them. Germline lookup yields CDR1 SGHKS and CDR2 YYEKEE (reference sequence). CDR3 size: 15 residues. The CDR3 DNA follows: TGTGCCAGCAGCCCGGCTCACGGGTCCATGAAGACCCAGTACTTC. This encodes CASSPAHGSMKTQYF. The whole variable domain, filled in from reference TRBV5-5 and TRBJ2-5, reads DAGVTQSPTHLIKTRGQQVTLRCSPISGHKSVSWYQQVLGQGPQFIFQYYEKEERGRGNFPDRFSARQFPNYSSELNVNALLLGDSALYLCASSPAHGSMKTQYFGPGTRLLVL.

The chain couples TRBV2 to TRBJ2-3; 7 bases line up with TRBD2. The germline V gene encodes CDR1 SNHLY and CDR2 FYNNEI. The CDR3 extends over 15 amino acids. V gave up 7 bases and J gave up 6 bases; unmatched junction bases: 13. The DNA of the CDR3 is TGTGCCAGCACCCCAGATAGCGGGTCGGGCGATACGCAGTATTTT. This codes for CASTPDSGSGDTQYF.

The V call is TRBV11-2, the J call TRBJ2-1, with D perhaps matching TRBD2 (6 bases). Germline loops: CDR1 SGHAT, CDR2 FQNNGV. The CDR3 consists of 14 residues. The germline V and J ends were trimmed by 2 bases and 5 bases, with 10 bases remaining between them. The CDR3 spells CASSLLGGNNEQFF. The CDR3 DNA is TGTGCCAGCAGCTTACTGGGCGGGAACAATGAGCAGTTCTTC. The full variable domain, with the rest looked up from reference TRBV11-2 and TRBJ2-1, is EAGVAQSPRYKIIEKRQSVAFWCNPISGHATLYWYQQILGQGPKLLIQFQNNGVVDDSQLPKDRFSAERLKGVDSTLKIQPAKLEDSAVYLCASSLLGGNNEQFFGPGTRLTVL.

The CDR3 bases are TGTGCCAGCAGCTTGGTTAGCACAAGGGGGGAGACCCAGTACTTC. It translates to CASSLVSTRGETQYF. The V gene is TRBV7-2, the J gene TRBJ2-5, with TRBD1 as a possible D gene (6 bases). The CDR3 spans 15 residues. V shed 3 bases and J shed 5 bases, with 16 bases lying between them. Per the germline V gene, CDR1 is SGHTA and CDR2 is FQGNSA.

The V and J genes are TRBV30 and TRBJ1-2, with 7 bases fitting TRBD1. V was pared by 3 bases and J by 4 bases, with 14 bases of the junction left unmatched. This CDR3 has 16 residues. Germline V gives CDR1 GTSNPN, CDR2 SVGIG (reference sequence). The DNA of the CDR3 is TGTGCCTGGAGAGACGGCCACTCCGGGACAGTCTATGGCTACACCTTC. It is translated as CAWRDGHSGTVYGYTF.

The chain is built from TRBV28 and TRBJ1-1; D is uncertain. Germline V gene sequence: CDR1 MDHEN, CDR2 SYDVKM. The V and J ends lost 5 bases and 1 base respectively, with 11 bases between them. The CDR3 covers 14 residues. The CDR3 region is CASSPVRKNTEAFF. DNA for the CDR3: TGTGCCAGCAGTCCAGTGAGGAAGAACACTGAAGCTTTCTTT.

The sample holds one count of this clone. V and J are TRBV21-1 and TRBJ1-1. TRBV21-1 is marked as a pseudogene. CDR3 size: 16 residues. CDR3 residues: CASSKLAGQRITEAFF. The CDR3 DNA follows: TGTGCCAGCAGCAAATTAGCGGGACAGCGTATCACTGAAGCTTTCTTT.

This CDR3 is CASGGERANEKLFF. The CDR3 region has the DNA TGTGCCAGCGGAGGGGAGCGGGCTAATGAAAAACTGTTTTTT. This chain links TRBV9 with TRBJ1-4; TRBD1 might be the D (5 bases). Germline CDR1 SGDLS, CDR2 YYNGEE. Trimming shortened V by 7 bases and J by 3 bases, and 13 bases separated the two germline ends. The CDR3 contains 14 residues.

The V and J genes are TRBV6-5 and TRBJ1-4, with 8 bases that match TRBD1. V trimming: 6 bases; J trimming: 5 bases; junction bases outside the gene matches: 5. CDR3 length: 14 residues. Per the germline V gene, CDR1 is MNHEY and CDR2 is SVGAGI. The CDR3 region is CASSRRQGNEKLFF. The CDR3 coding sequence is TGTGCCAGCAGCCGAAGACAGGGGAATGAAAAACTGTTTTTT.